Each of the 5 T cell receptor beta chains below was sequenced from the same sample in a study of spatial heterogeneity in lung cancer (dated by TCRdb to the late 2010s). This sample's time point label indicates: sample taken at primary tumor resection. Library generation was performed with 5' RACE. The run used a NextSeq 500. TCRdb took the public reads, trimmed them with fastp at Q25, ran MiXCR for clone calling and kept in-frame beta chains. For every CDR3 protein sequence, its rows merge into one entry that carries the most common genes and DNA. Within this sample are about 12,000 distinct CDR3 sequences, with over 4.5% of them counted one time only. The ten largest clones represent 35% to 45% of the sample. Antigens of these TCRs are unknown. The study at large found these results: The number of expanded intratumoral alpha and beta TCRs correlated with the tumor nonsynonymous mutation count.

Sequencing used lung tumor tissue, obtained at surgery. The origin of the receptors is a male donor with early-stage non-small cell lung cancer.

This clonotype was seen ten or more times. This sequence joins TRBV5-1 and TRBJ2-4, with 9 bases fitting TRBD1. The V segment lost 3 bases and the J segment 1 base; nucleotides outside the gene matches: 5. The CDR3 consists of 16 residues. Per germline, CDR1 SGHRS and CDR2 YFSETQ. This chain's CDR3 is CASSSQGAGAKNIQYF. CDR3 sequence (DNA): TGCGCCAGCAGCTCACAGGGGGCAGGGGCCAAAAACATTCAGTACTTC.

This clonotype was detected many times. CDR3 in amino acids: CAWSALTGSAGELFF. In DNA, the CDR3 is TGTGCCTGGAGTGCATTGACAGGGTCGGCCGGGGAGCTGTTTTTT. This chain joins TRBV30 and TRBJ2-2; 7 bases agree with TRBD1. Germline lookup yields CDR1 GTSNPN and CDR2 SVGIG (reference sequence). V shed 1 base, J shed 6 bases, and the junction held 8 bases outside the gene matches. The CDR3 extends over 15 amino acids.

This clonotype was seen ten or more times. The J gene is TRBJ1-1, the V gene TRBV3-1; D may be TRBD1 (5 bases). Germline values: CDR1 LGHDT, CDR2 YNNKEL (reference sequence). There are 12 residues in the CDR3. Trimming took 4 bases from V and 7 from J, leaving 10 bases between them. The CDR3 reads CASSRRDGEAFF. The DNA for the CDR3 is TGTGCCAGCAGCCGCCGGGACGGTGAAGCTTTCTTT.

This clonotype has ten or more counts. The chain is built from TRBV5-1 and TRBJ2-1, with 10 bases identical to TRBD1. The V and J ends lost 6 bases and 8 bases, in that order; junction bases with no gene match: 8. CDR3 length: 14 residues. Germline V CDR1 and CDR2: SGHRS, YFSETQ. The CDR3 spells CASTKTGGGYEQFF. The CDR3 DNA follows: TGCGCCAGCACCAAGACAGGGGGCGGCTATGAGCAGTTCTTC. Filled out from reference TRBV5-1 and TRBJ2-1, the complete variable domain reads KAGVTQTPRYLIKTRGQQVTLSCSPISGHRSVSWYQQTPGQGLQFLFEYFSETQRNKGNFPGRFSGRQFSNSRSEMNVSTLELGDSALYLCASTKTGGGYEQFFGPGTRLTVL.

There are many counts of this clonotype. This rearrangement joins TRBV20-1 to TRBJ1-2; weak D call: TRBD1 (6 bases). The CDR3 runs to 13 residues. Germline loops: CDR1 DFQATT, CDR2 SNEGSKA (reference sequence). V shed 3 bases and J shed 4 bases, with 12 bases lying between them. CDR3 nucleotide sequence: TGCAGTGCTAGGACAGGCGGGACCTATGGCTACACCTTC. It specifies CSARTGGTYGYTF.